The sample holds many counts of the clone carrying this TCR beta chain. Sequencing of 15-18 subjects in each run yielded over 180 million TCR-beta sequences. Each CDR3 protein is one row after TCRdb ran MiXCR on the 5' RACE reads. The sample lists about 32,000 distinct CDR3 sequences; less than 15% were seen once. The data stem from a study of neurological immune-mediated disorders. From germline, CDR1 is SGHRS and CDR2 YFSETQ. The CDR3 totals 15 residues. Germline trimming cut 0 bases from V and 7 bases from J; bases unmatched to any gene: 3. The time point denotes: technical triplicate 2. The cells used in sorted libraries, CD4+ or CD8+ T cells, numbered about a million.

The chain is built from TRBV5-1 and TRBJ2-1, with 11 positions matching TRBD2. The sequencing sample was made of CD4+ T cells from blood. The receptor was isolated from a female donor with HTLV-1-associated myelopathy (HAM/TSP). As DNA, the CDR3 is TGCGCCAGCAGCTTGGGGTCTAGCGGGGGGAATGAGCAGTTCTTC. As protein: CASSLGSSGGNEQFF.